These 26 T cell receptor beta chains came from one sample sequenced in a study of control samples from healthy donors and cancer patients. The repertoire was sequenced with immunoSEQ multiplex PCR; TCRdb's copy has only in-frame clones and lacks some. Among about 170,000 clones listed, roughly 89% were seen once. Sequenced input: blood. These receptors were collected from a man aged 25 to 40 in good health.

The chain has TRBV11-2 and TRBJ2-7; D remains ambiguous. CDR3 size: 14 residues. The V gene lost 2 bases and the J gene lost 7 bases, with 15 bases spanning the gap. Germline V CDR1 and CDR2: SGHAT, FQNNGV. DNA for the CDR3: TGTGCCAGCAGCTTATCGACCGTCCGGAGTGAGCAGTACTTC. It is translated as CASSLSTVRSEQYF. Drawing the rest from reference TRBV11-2 and TRBJ2-7, the complete variable domain is EAGVAQSPRYKIIEKRQSVAFWCNPISGHATLYWYQQILGQGPKLLIQFQNNGVVDDSQLPKDRFSAERLKGVDSTLKIQPAKLEDSAVYLCASSLSTVRSEQYFGPGTRLTVT.

This chain joins TRBV10-3 and TRBJ2-1; D gene uncertain. V was trimmed by 8 bases and J by 8 bases, leaving 16 bases between them. Germline-derived CDR1 and CDR2 are ENHRY and SYGVKD. The CDR3 runs to 13 residues. CDR3: CAISTTAVDEQFF. The CDR3 nucleotides read TGTGCCATCTCAACGACCGCGGTAGATGAGCAGTTCTTC.

Here the CDR3 reads CASTDAQGSYEQYF. The CDR3, as DNA: TGTGCCAGCACCGACGCGCAAGGGTCCTACGAGCAGTACTTC. The chain has TRBV6-5 and TRBJ2-7; D not resolved. The V gene lost 7 bases and the J gene lost 1 base, with 14 bases spanning the gap. Germline CDR1 reads MNHEY; CDR2 reads SVGAGI. This CDR3 contains 14 residues.

The genes are TRBV4-2 and TRBJ2-1, with 13 bases fitting TRBD2. V shed 2 bases, J shed 6 bases, and the junction held 1 base outside the gene matches. The CDR3 is 15 residues long. Germline CDR1 reads LGHNA; CDR2 reads YNFKEQ. CDR3 sequence (DNA): TGTGCCAGCAGCCAAACTAGCGGGGGGGCCAATGAGCAGTTCTTC. Amino acid sequence: CASSQTSGGANEQFF.

This clone was recorded a few times. The gene calls are TRBV28 and TRBJ1-3, with D possibly being TRBD1 (6 bases). CDR1 is MDHEN and CDR2 is SYDVKM in the germline V gene. This CDR3 region has 15 residues. V was trimmed by 5 bases and J by 0 bases, leaving 11 bases between them. The CDR3 DNA reads as TGTGCCAGCAGTCTGACAGGTCGCTCTGGAAACACCATATATTTT. Amino acids: CASSLTGRSGNTIYF. The full variable domain, completed using reference TRBV28 and TRBJ1-3, is DVKVTQSSRYLVKRTGEKVFLECVQDMDHENMFWYRQDPGLGLRLIYFSYDVKMKEKGDIPEGYSVSREKKERFSLILESASTNQTSMYLCASSLTGRSGNTIYFGEGSWLTVV.

This chain joins TRBV6-6 and TRBJ2-3; perhaps TRBD1 as D (5 bases). The CDR3 length is 14 residues. Germline CDR1 is MNHNY and CDR2 is SVGAGI (reference sequence). The V gene lost 2 bases and the J gene lost 6 bases, with 12 bases spanning the gap. The CDR3 sequence is CASSYKGARDTQYF. The CDR3 nucleotides read TGTGCCAGCAGTTACAAAGGGGCGCGTGATACGCAGTATTTT.

This chain uses TRBV7-8 with TRBJ2-7, with 8 bases that match TRBD1. The J segment lost 2 bases and the V segment lost 2 bases, leaving 8 bases of the junction unmatched. Germline values: CDR1 SGHVS, CDR2 FQNEAQ. This CDR3 is 16 amino acids long. CDR3 protein: CASSLTRTGKAYEQYF. The DNA of the CDR3 is TGTGCCAGCAGCTTAACCCGGACAGGGAAGGCCTACGAGCAGTACTTC.

V gene TRBV15 combines with J gene TRBJ2-3, with D tentatively TRBD1 (6 bases). CDR3 length: 16 amino acids. Germline CDR1 reads LNHNV; CDR2 reads YYDKDF (reference sequence). V was pared by 2 bases and J by 0 bases, with 12 bases between. The CDR3 DNA is TGTGCCACCAGCAGATTGGGACACATTAGCACAGATACGCAGTATTTT. Protein sequence: CATSRLGHISTDTQYF.

By frequency in the sample, this clone is medium-sized (0.01 to 0.1%). This chain uses TRBV9 with TRBJ2-1, with 10 positions matching TRBD2. Germline V gene data show CDR1 as SGDLS and CDR2 as YYNGEE. V lost 4 bases and J lost 5; bases outside the gene matches: 9. The CDR3 is 16 amino acids. In DNA, the CDR3 is TGTGCCAGCAGCTATGCAAAAGCGGGAGGGCACAATGAGCAGTTCTTC. It yields the protein CASSYAKAGGHNEQFF. Together with reference TRBV9 and TRBJ2-1, the CDR3 gives the full variable domain: DSGVTQTPKHLITATGQRVTLRCSPRSGDLSVYWYQQSLDQGLQFLIQYYNGEERAKGNILERFSAQQFPDLHSELNLSSLELGDSALYFCASSYAKAGGHNEQFFGPGTRLTVL.

The chain joins TRBV29-1 to TRBJ2-7; TRBD2 might be the D (6 bases). CDR3 length: 13 amino acids. Germline V CDR1 and CDR2: SQVTM, ANQGSEA. With 4 bases removed from V and 6 bases from J, the gap between germline ends came to 16 bases. CDR3 nucleotide sequence: TGCAGCGTTGGTGCTAGCGCTAGAGGCGAGCAGTACTTC. This encodes CSVGASARGEQYF.

This sequence joins TRBV10-3 and TRBJ1-2; D is perhaps TRBD1 (6 bases). CDR1 ENHRY and CDR2 SYGVKD come from the germline V gene. The V and J ends lost 5 bases and 2 bases respectively, with 24 bases between them. This CDR3 spans 18 amino acids. The CDR3 protein is CAISPLPRRDTFNYGYTF. In DNA, the CDR3 is TGTGCCATCAGTCCCCTTCCACGCCGGGACACCTTCAACTATGGCTACACCTTC.

The chain employs TRBV5-1 and TRBJ2-7; D uncertain. This CDR3 is 14 amino acids long. The V and J ends lost 0 bases and 0 bases respectively, with 7 bases between them. Germline CDR1 and CDR2: SGHRS and YFSETQ. CDR3 region: CASSLDFSSYEQYF. CDR3 DNA: TGCGCCAGCAGCTTGGATTTCAGCTCCTACGAGCAGTACTTC.

This clone came up once. The chain joins TRBV6-2 or TRBV6-3 to TRBJ1-6; D not certain. CDR3 length: 14 residues. Germline-derived CDR1 and CDR2 are MNHEY and SVGEGT. The ends were cut back, 2 bases at V and 8 bases at J, with 10 bases in the middle. CDR3 in DNA: TGTGCCAGCAGTTACAAAGGGATGGATTCACCCCTCCACTTT. As protein: CASSYKGMDSPLHF.

A word on this clone: One end of the junction does not line up with germline, which may come from a read error. V is TRBV5-1 and J is TRBJ1-1; D is undetermined. The CDR3 contains 14 residues. From germline, CDR1 is SGHRS and CDR2 YFSETQ. CDR3 nucleotide sequence: TGCGCCAGCAGCGGTCAGGTCCGGAACGCTGAAGCTTTCTTT. The encoded protein is CASSGQVRNAEAFF.

This chain uses TRBV19 with TRBJ2-3, with D possibly TRBD2 on 7 matching bases. V was cut by 3 bases and J by 3 bases, with 16 bases left in between. The CDR3 runs 16 residues. The V gene's germline CDR1 is LNHDA and CDR2 SQIVND (reference sequence). Here the CDR3 reads CASSMIGGTSTDTQYF. The CDR3 DNA reads as TGTGCCAGTAGTATGATCGGGGGGACATCAACAGATACGCAGTATTTT.

The V and J genes are TRBV15 and TRBJ1-5, with no clear D. The V and J ends lost 3 bases and 1 base respectively, with 7 bases between them. The CDR3 consists of 14 residues. Germline-derived CDR1 and CDR2 are LNHNV and YYDKDF (reference sequence). CDR3 nucleotides: TGTGCCACCAGCAGCGGGAGGAGCAATCAGCCCCAGCATTTT. This gives the protein CATSSGRSNQPQHF.

This clone was detected only once. The rearrangement joins TRBV7-8 to TRBJ1-3; TRBD1 might be the D (5 bases). The germline gives CDR1 SGHVS, CDR2 FQNEAQ. V was shortened by 1 base and J by 2 bases, with 12 bases between the two germline ends. The CDR3 length is 16 residues. For the CDR3, the DNA is TGTGCCAGCAGCTTAGTGGGGGGGAACCCTGGAAACACCATATATTTT. Protein sequence: CASSLVGGNPGNTIYF.

The chain couples TRBV14 to TRBJ2-2; D is possibly TRBD1 (6 bases). The CDR3 length is 15 residues. In germline, CDR1 is SGHDN, CDR2 FVKESK. V was trimmed by 3 bases and J by 1 base, leaving 9 bases between them. CDR3: CASSHGQRNTGELFF. CDR3 nucleotide sequence: TGTGCCAGCAGCCACGGACAGAGGAACACCGGGGAGCTGTTTTTT.

The chain uses TRBV7-9 and TRBJ1-1; D is possibly TRBD1 (6 bases). V was cut by 2 bases and J by 11 bases, with 12 bases left in between. The CDR3 sequence is 12 residues long. CDR1 is SEHNR and CDR2 is FQNEAQ in the germline V gene (reference sequence). The CDR3 reads CASSLSTGSAFF. The CDR3 bases are TGTGCCAGCAGCTTAAGCACAGGGAGCGCTTTCTTT. The whole variable domain, filled in from reference TRBV7-9 and TRBJ1-1, reads DTGVSQNPRHKITKRGQNVTFRCDPISEHNRLYWYRQTLGQGPEFLTYFQNEAQLEKSRLLSDRFSAERPKGSFSTLEIQRTEQGDSAMYLCASSLSTGSAFFGQGTRLTVV.

The gene calls are TRBV2 and TRBJ2-7, with no clear D. Germline-derived CDR1 and CDR2 are SNHLY and FYNNEI. Trimming left V 4 bases short and J 9 bases short, with 13 bases between. The CDR3 length is 12 residues. CDR3 sequence: CASSGARSGQYF. CDR3 coding DNA: TGTGCCAGCAGTGGGGCACGGTCGGGGCAGTACTTC. Full variable domain (rest looked up from reference TRBV2 and TRBJ2-7): EPEVTQTPSHQVTQMGQEVILRCVPISNHLYFYWYRQILGQKVEFLVSFYNNEISEKSEIFDDQFSVERPDGSNFTLKIRSTKLEDSAMYFCASSGARSGQYFGPGTRLTVT.

This clone was counted a few times. J is TRBJ1-1 and V is TRBV6-5, with TRBD1 as a possible D gene (5 bases). This CDR3 is built from 14 residues. The ends were cut back, 0 bases at V and 4 bases at J, with 9 bases in the middle. The germline gives CDR1 MNHEY, CDR2 SVGAGI. CDR3 bases: TGTGCCAGCAGTTACTCGCTAAGGGGCACTGAAGCTTTCTTT. Translated: CASSYSLRGTEAFF.

This clone was recorded once. The chain joins TRBV6-5 to TRBJ1-5; the D gene is possibly TRBD1 (5 bases). This CDR3 has 14 amino acids. V shed 7 bases and J shed 0 bases, with 10 bases lying between them. Germline V gives CDR1 MNHEY, CDR2 SVGAGI. CDR3 sequence (DNA): TGTGCCAGCACGGGGAGGGGTAGCAATCAGCCCCAGCATTTT. The encoded protein is CASTGRGSNQPQHF.

The chain has TRBV11-3 and TRBJ2-1; TRBD2 matches at 7 bases. The ends lost 0 bases at V and 6 bases at J; junction bases unmatched: 8. The CDR3 has 16 residues. From germline, CDR1 is SGHNT and CDR2 YENEEA. The CDR3 nucleotides read TGTGCCAGCAGCTTAGAAACCAACCCGGGGGGCAATGAGCAGTTCTTC. Amino acids: CASSLETNPGGNEQFF.

This chain connects TRBV5-1 to TRBJ1-2, with D maybe TRBD1 (5 bases). The CDR3 sequence is 12 residues long. Per the germline V gene, CDR1 is SGHRS and CDR2 is YFSETQ. V lost 7 bases to trimming and J lost 0 bases, with 7 bases between them. The CDR3 nucleotides are TGCGCCAGCGGGGGAGCTAACTATGGCTACACCTTC. The encoded protein is CASGGANYGYTF. Full variable domain (outside the CDR3, taken from reference TRBV5-1 and TRBJ1-2): KAGVTQTPRYLIKTRGQQVTLSCSPISGHRSVSWYQQTPGQGLQFLFEYFSETQRNKGNFPGRFSGRQFSNSRSEMNVSTLELGDSALYLCASGGANYGYTFGSGTRLTVV.

The chain links TRBV5-1 to TRBJ2-2; TRBD1 might be the D (5 bases). The germline V gene encodes CDR1 SGHRS and CDR2 YFSETQ. V was trimmed by 4 bases and J by 5 bases, leaving 12 bases between them. The CDR3 has 14 residues. Written as DNA, the CDR3 is TGCGCCAGCAGCCAGGGCAGCAGGACCGGGGAGCTGTTTTTT. Its protein is CASSQGSRTGELFF.

This chain links TRBV6-2 or TRBV6-3 with TRBJ2-7; 8 bases are shared with TRBD2. The J segment lost 5 bases and the V segment lost 4 bases, leaving 7 bases of the junction unmatched. Germline V gene lookup returns CDR1 MNHEY and CDR2 SVGEGT. The CDR3 totals 14 residues. CDR3 protein: CASSFTAGAHEQYF. The CDR3 bases are TGTGCCAGCAGTTTTACAGCGGGGGCCCACGAGCAGTACTTC.